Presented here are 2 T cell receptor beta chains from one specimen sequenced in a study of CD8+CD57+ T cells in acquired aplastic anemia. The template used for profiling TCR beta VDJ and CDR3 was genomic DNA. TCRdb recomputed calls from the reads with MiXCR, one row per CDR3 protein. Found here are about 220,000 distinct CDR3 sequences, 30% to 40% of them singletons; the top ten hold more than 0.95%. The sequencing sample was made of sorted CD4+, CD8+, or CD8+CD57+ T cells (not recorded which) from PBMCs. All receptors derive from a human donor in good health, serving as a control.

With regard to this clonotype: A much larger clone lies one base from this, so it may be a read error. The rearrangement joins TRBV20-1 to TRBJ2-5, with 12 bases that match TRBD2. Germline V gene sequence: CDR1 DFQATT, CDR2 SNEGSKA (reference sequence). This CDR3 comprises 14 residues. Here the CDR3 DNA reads TGCAGTGCCCGGACTAGCGGGGACCAAGGGACCCAGTACTTC. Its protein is CSARTSGDQGTQYF.

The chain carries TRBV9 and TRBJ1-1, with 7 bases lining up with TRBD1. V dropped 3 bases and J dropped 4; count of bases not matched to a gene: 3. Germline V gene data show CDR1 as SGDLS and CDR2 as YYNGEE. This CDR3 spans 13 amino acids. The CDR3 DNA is TGTGCCAGCAGCGAACGACAGGGCACTGAAGCTTTCTTT. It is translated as CASSERQGTEAFF.